This T cell receptor beta chain is from a study of T cells in Graves' hyperthyroidism and ophthalmopathy. This CDR3 has 13 amino acids. Germline V gives CDR1 MNHNS, CDR2 SASEGT. With 5 bases clipped from V and 6 bases from J, the junction kept 6 bases outside the gene matches. This clonotype was counted many times. Amplification of TCR beta CDR3 regions used RNA as the template. First-round RT-PCR targeting the TCR CDR3 was performed with the HTBI primer set. TCRdb used MiXCR to reprocess the multiplex PCR reads, holding one entry per CDR3 protein. This table has fewer than 350,000 distinct CDR3 sequences, roughly a fifth appearing once.

V and J are TRBV6-1 and TRBJ2-5; 7 positions match TRBD1. The specimen sequenced was blood. This sequence originates from a woman aged 45-59 years with Graves' hyperthyroidism. CDR3 region: CASSLDRDKTQYF. CDR3 nucleotide sequence: TGTGCCAGCAGTTTAGACAGGGATAAGACCCAGTACTTC.